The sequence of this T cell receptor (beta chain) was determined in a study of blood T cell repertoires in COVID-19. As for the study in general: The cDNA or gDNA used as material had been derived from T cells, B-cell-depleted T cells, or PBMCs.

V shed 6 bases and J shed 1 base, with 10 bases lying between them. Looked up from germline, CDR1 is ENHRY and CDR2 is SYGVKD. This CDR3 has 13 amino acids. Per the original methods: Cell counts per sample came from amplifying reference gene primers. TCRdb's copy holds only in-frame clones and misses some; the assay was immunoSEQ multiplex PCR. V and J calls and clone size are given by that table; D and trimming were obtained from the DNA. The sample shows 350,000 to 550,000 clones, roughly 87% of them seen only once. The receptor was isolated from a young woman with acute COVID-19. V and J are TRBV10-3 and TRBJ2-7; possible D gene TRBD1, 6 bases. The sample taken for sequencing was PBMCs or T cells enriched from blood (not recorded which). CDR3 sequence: CAIRQGLSYEQYF. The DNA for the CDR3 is TGTGCCATCAGGCAGGGGCTATCCTACGAGCAGTACTTC.